The subject of this entry is one TCR beta chain. The data originate from a study of blood T cells in healthy people across ages. Roughly 10 milliliters of peripheral blood were drawn from each donor into EDTA-treated tubes. Alongside a J-beta primer mix, a sample-barcoded 5' primer served in a second PCR lasting roughly 7 to 11 cycles. MiXCR was run by TCRdb on the 5' RACE reads, yielding one entry per CDR3 protein. This repertoire shows roughly 2 million distinct CDR3 sequences, about 50% found once; its top ten account for approximately 2%. The ends lost 0 bases at V and 7 bases at J; junction bases unmatched: 18. This CDR3 region has 20 residues. CDR1 is LGHNA, CDR2 YNFKEQ, per germline.

The chain carries TRBV4-2 and TRBJ2-1; 10 bases are a match to TRBD2. The sequence was obtained from a woman in her thirties or forties in good health. The sequenced sample consisted of blood. The CDR3: CASSQDFQRVRASGGNEQFF. The CDR3 DNA follows: TGTGCCAGCAGCCAAGATTTCCAACGCGTCCGGGCTAGCGGGGGTAATGAGCAGTTCTTC.